A single sample gave rise to the 31 T cell receptor beta chains below, sequenced in a study of CD8+ T cells in alopecia areata. It was cDNA, reverse transcribed from extracted RNA, that served as the sequencing template. Data came from immunoSEQ multiplex PCR; TCRdb stores just in-frame clones and leaves some out. This sample yields about 120,000 clones, of which 49% are seen a single time; around 20% belongs to the top ten. This material consisted of CD8+ T cells sorted from blood, taken at week 0. The receptors here all came from a human donor with alopecia areata.

This clone has just a few counts. The rearrangement uses TRBV12-5 and TRBJ2-7; no clear D gene. CDR3 length: 13 amino acids. Trimming stripped 4 bases from V and 2 bases from J, with 9 bases between. The germline gives CDR1 LGHNT, CDR2 FRNRAP. This CDR3 is CASGYQLTYEQYF. In DNA, the CDR3 is TGTGCTAGTGGTTATCAACTCACCTACGAGCAGTACTTC. Filled out from reference TRBV12-5 and TRBJ2-7, the complete variable domain reads DARVTQTPRHKVTEMGQEVTMRCQPILGHNTVFWYRQTMMQGLELLAYFRNRAPLDDSGMPKDRFSAEMPDATLATLKIQPSEPRDSAVYFCASGYQLTYEQYFGPGTRLTVT.

The count of this clone is one. CDR3 in amino acids: CATRSGQGWAGELFF. The CDR3 region has the DNA TGTGCCACCAGGAGCGGACAGGGTTGGGCCGGGGAGCTGTTTTTT. The rearrangement links TRBV15 to TRBJ2-2, with 8 positions matching TRBD1. Per germline, CDR1 LNHNV and CDR2 YYDKDF (reference sequence). CDR3 length equals 15 residues. The J segment lost 6 bases and the V segment lost 6 bases, leaving 9 bases of the junction unmatched. Combining the CDR3 with reference TRBV15 and TRBJ2-2 gives the whole variable domain DAMVIQNPRYQVTQFGKPVTLSCSQTLNHNVMYWYQQKSSQAPKLLFHYYDKDFNNEADTPDNFQSRRPNTSFCFLDIRSPGLGDTAMYLCATRSGQGWAGELFFGEGSRLTVL.

This clone was recorded a few times. The V and J genes are TRBV19 and TRBJ1-1; D is undetermined. The germline V gene has CDR1 LNHDA and CDR2 SQIVND (reference sequence). The CDR3 length is 14 residues. V was shortened by 4 bases and J by 3 bases, with 12 bases between the two germline ends. CDR3 DNA: TGTGCCAGTAGTAAGACTCCGAGGGACACTGAAGCTTTCTTT. Its protein is CASSKTPRDTEAFF.

This clone was counted a few times. V gene TRBV2 combines with J gene TRBJ2-4; D might be TRBD1 (6 bases). V was trimmed by 8 bases and J by 9 bases, leaving 11 bases between them. CDR1 and CDR2 (germline): SNHLY, FYNNEI. CDR3 length: 11 residues. CDR3 nucleotide sequence: TGTGCCAGCGAGGACAGTAGCATTCAGTACTTC. Its translation is CASEDSSIQYF.

J is TRBJ1-1 and V is TRBV6-5; unclear D gene. The V and J ends lost 6 bases and 8 bases respectively, with 13 bases between them. Germline CDR1 MNHEY, CDR2 SVGAGI. The CDR3 loop spans 12 amino acids. The CDR3 DNA is TGTGCCAGCAGCCACATGGGGTTCGAAGCTTTCTTT. Its translation: CASSHMGFEAFF.

The V call is TRBV5-6, the J call TRBJ1-2; TRBD1 agrees at 7 bases. The V segment lost 2 bases and the J segment 1 base; nucleotides outside the gene matches: 11. The CDR3 covers 17 residues. CDR1 and CDR2 from the germline V gene are SGHDT and YYEEEE. Here the CDR3 DNA reads TGTGCCAGCAGCTTAACCCGTCGACAGGGTTATAACTATGGCTACACCTTC. This gives the protein CASSLTRRQGYNYGYTF. The variable domain in full, completed from reference TRBV5-6 and TRBJ1-2, reads DAGVTQSPTHLIKTRGQQVTLRCSPKSGHDTVSWYQQALGQGPQFIFQYYEEEERQRGNFPDRFSGHQFPNYSSELNVNALLLGDSALYLCASSLTRRQGYNYGYTFGSGTRLTVV.

Here the CDR3 reads CASSPPLEGQIYEQYF. As DNA, the CDR3 is TGTGCCAGCTCACCACCTCTCGAGGGGCAAATCTACGAGCAGTACTTC. V and J are TRBV18 and TRBJ2-7; possibly TRBD1 or TRBD2 for D (5 bases each). V was shortened by 0 bases and J by 3 bases, with 15 bases between the two germline ends. The CDR3 spans 16 residues. The germline V gene encodes CDR1 KGHSH and CDR2 LQKENI.

The CDR3, as DNA: TGTGCCAGCAGCCTTCGGACGGTCCCCTACGAGCAGTACTTC. This encodes CASSLRTVPYEQYF. The chain carries TRBV13 and TRBJ2-7, with no clear D. V was shortened by 5 bases and J by 2 bases, with 13 bases between the two germline ends. The CDR3 has 14 amino acids. The germline V gene has CDR1 PRHDT and CDR2 FYEKMQ (reference sequence). The full variable domain, its missing parts supplied by reference TRBV13 and TRBJ2-7, is AAGVIQSPRHLIKEKRETATLKCYPIPRHDTVYWYQQGPGQDPQFLISFYEKMQSDKGSIPDRFSAQQFSDYHSELNMSSLELGDSALYFCASSLRTVPYEQYFGPGTRLTVT.

CDR3 coding DNA: TGTGCCAGCAGTTTCTACGCATCCTACGAGCAGTACTTC. Its protein product is CASSFYASYEQYF. This rearrangement joins TRBV27 to TRBJ2-7; the D is unclear. Germline values: CDR1 MNHEY, CDR2 SMNVEV (reference sequence). Trimming stripped 3 bases from V and 1 base from J, with 7 bases between. This CDR3 contains 13 residues.

The chain carries TRBV5-6 and TRBJ1-2; TRBD1 is a possible D gene (5 bases). CDR3 size: 15 residues. Trimming took off 4 bases at V and 5 bases at J, with 18 bases between the two ends. CDR1 and CDR2 (germline): SGHDT, YYEEEE. This chain's CDR3 is CASSHQQEFIYGYTF. In nucleotides, the CDR3 is TGTGCCAGCAGCCACCAACAGGAGTTTATTTATGGCTACACCTTC. Variable domain in full (rest from reference TRBV5-6 and TRBJ1-2): DAGVTQSPTHLIKTRGQQVTLRCSPKSGHDTVSWYQQALGQGPQFIFQYYEEEERQRGNFPDRFSGHQFPNYSSELNVNALLLGDSALYLCASSHQQEFIYGYTFGSGTRLTVV.

This clone came up a few times. The chain is built from TRBV18 and TRBJ2-1; weak D call: TRBD1 (6 bases). The CDR3 has 15 residues. The V end was cut by 0 bases, the J end by 8 bases, with 14 bases between. From germline, CDR1 is KGHSH and CDR2 LQKENI. The CDR3 coding sequence is TGTGCCAGCTCACCACCAGCCGGGACATTCCATGAGCAGTTCTTC. This translates into CASSPPAGTFHEQFF.

This clone occurred a few times. V is TRBV27 and J is TRBJ1-6; 7 nucleotides match TRBD1. The CDR3 has 13 amino acids. V shed 5 bases and J 12 bases; nucleotides not matched to a gene: 7. Germline-derived CDR1 and CDR2 are MNHEY and SMNVEV (reference sequence). The CDR3 is CASSPYDRVPLHF. The CDR3 DNA reads TGTGCCAGCAGTCCATACGACAGGGTACCCCTCCACTTT.

The chain is built from TRBV27 and TRBJ1-6, with D unclear. The CDR3 is 11 amino acids. Between the trimmed V and J ends, which lost 8 bases and 10 bases, there was a span of 9 bases. Germline lookup yields CDR1 MNHEY and CDR2 SMNVEV (reference sequence). The CDR3 protein is CASGPRSPLHF. As DNA, the CDR3 is TGTGCCAGCGGCCCCAGGTCACCCCTCCACTTT.

The V gene is TRBV5-1, the J gene TRBJ2-7, with D possibly TRBD2 on 5 matching bases. Germline lookup yields CDR1 SGHRS and CDR2 YFSETQ. The length of the CDR3 is 13 residues. V was trimmed by 7 bases and J by 0 bases, leaving 11 bases between them. DNA of the CDR3: TGCGCCAGCCACACCGGGAACTCCTACGAGCAGTACTTC. Translation gives CASHTGNSYEQYF.

The rearrangement joins TRBV5-6 to TRBJ1-2, with 9 bases lining up with TRBD1. CDR1 is SGHDT, CDR2 YYEEEE, per germline. The length of the CDR3 is 14 residues. J lost 8 bases, V lost 0 bases, and 5 bases had no gene match. CDR3 sequence: CASSLEDRGWGYTF. DNA of the CDR3: TGTGCCAGCAGCTTGGAGGACAGGGGTTGGGGCTACACCTTC. Combining the CDR3 with reference TRBV5-6 and TRBJ1-2 gives the whole variable domain DAGVTQSPTHLIKTRGQQVTLRCSPKSGHDTVSWYQQALGQGPQFIFQYYEEEERQRGNFPDRFSGHQFPNYSSELNVNALLLGDSALYLCASSLEDRGWGYTFGSGTRLTVV.

V is TRBV5-1 and J is TRBJ2-2, with TRBD2 identical over 9 bases. CDR1 and CDR2 from the germline V gene are SGHRS and YFSETQ. V trimming: 0 bases; J trimming: 1 base; junction bases outside the gene matches: 7. The CDR3 length is 18 residues. The CDR3 here is CASSLAVLAGMNTGELFF. The CDR3 nucleotides are TGCGCCAGCAGCTTGGCCGTTCTAGCGGGGATGAACACCGGGGAGCTGTTTTTT.

This clone was seen more than once but under ten times. V usage is TRBV7-9 and J usage is TRBJ1-1; unclear D gene. This CDR3 spans 12 amino acids. Germline V CDR1 and CDR2: SEHNR, FQNEAQ (reference sequence). Trimming cost V 4 bases and J 8 bases, with 11 bases left between them. For the CDR3, the DNA is TGTGCCAGCAGCTCGCACAATGTAGAAGCTTTCTTT. Encoded protein: CASSSHNVEAFF.

The chain is built from TRBV13 and TRBJ1-1; D unresolved. The CDR3 totals 12 residues. CDR1 and CDR2 (germline): PRHDT, FYEKMQ (reference sequence). V dropped 5 bases and J dropped 3 bases, with 7 bases sitting between them. The CDR3 nucleotides read TGTGCCAGCAGCCCAGGACACACTGAAGCTTTCTTT. Its translation is CASSPGHTEAFF.

Only a few counts were recorded for this clone. CDR3 protein: CASSLDLASGEQYF. The CDR3 DNA sequence: TGTGCCAGCAGCTTAGATCTGGCTAGCGGGGAGCAGTACTTC. The chain links TRBV7-9 to TRBJ2-7; TRBD2 matches 8 bases. CDR3 size: 14 residues. Per germline, CDR1 SEHNR and CDR2 FQNEAQ (reference sequence). With V trimmed by 1 base and J by 7 bases, 6 bases remained unmatched.

The chain couples TRBV30 to TRBJ1-2; TRBD1 matches 9 bases. This CDR3 spans 13 amino acids. Germline trimming cut 4 bases from V and 4 bases from J; bases unmatched to any gene: 4. Germline V CDR1 and CDR2: GTSNPN, SVGIG (reference sequence). The CDR3, as DNA: TGTGCCTGGATGACAGGGGGTGGCTATGGCTACACCTTC. The encoded protein is CAWMTGGGYGYTF.

This chain uses TRBV30 with TRBJ2-1; 10 nucleotides line up with TRBD2. The CDR3 extends over 15 amino acids. CDR1 and CDR2 from the germline V gene are GTSNPN and SVGIG (reference sequence). Unmatched junction bases numbered 5, after V lost 0 bases and J lost 6 bases. The CDR3 DNA sequence: TGTGCCTGGAGTGTAAAAACTAGCGGGATCAATGAGCAGTTCTTC. Residues: CAWSVKTSGINEQFF.

This clone occurred a few times. The rearrangement uses TRBV29-1 and TRBJ2-7; 10 bases are shared with TRBD2. The ends lost 7 bases at V and 4 bases at J; junction bases unmatched: 7. The CDR3 is made up of 13 amino acids. Germline CDR1 and CDR2: SQVTM and ANQGSEA. CDR3 region: CSAQLAGSYEQYF. CDR3 DNA: TGCAGCGCTCAACTAGCGGGGAGTTACGAGCAGTACTTC.

This chain connects TRBV27 to TRBJ2-7; 9 positions agree with TRBD2. J lost 4 bases, V lost 5 bases, and 6 bases had no gene match. The CDR3 spans 14 residues. Germline lookup yields CDR1 MNHEY and CDR2 SMNVEV (reference sequence). The CDR3 DNA follows: TGTGCCAGCAGTGCGGGACTAGCTCTATACGAGCAGTACTTC. Residues: CASSAGLALYEQYF.

V gene TRBV10-3 combines with J gene TRBJ2-7, with TRBD1 matching over 11 bases. Germline trimming cut 5 bases from V and 4 bases from J; bases unmatched to any gene: 7. Per the germline V gene, CDR1 is ENHRY and CDR2 is SYGVKD. This CDR3 is built from 15 residues. The CDR3 DNA reads as TGTGCCATCAGTACCGGGACAGGGGGAAGGTACGAGCAGTACTTC. This encodes CAISTGTGGRYEQYF.

The V gene is TRBV29-1, the J gene TRBJ1-2; D gene uncertain. CDR3 size: 15 residues. The germline V gene encodes CDR1 SQVTM and CDR2 ANQGSEA. V was pared by 3 bases and J by 4 bases, with 18 bases between. The chain's CDR3 is CSVEDPSGDGYGYTF. DNA for the CDR3: TGCAGCGTTGAGGACCCCTCGGGAGATGGCTATGGCTACACCTTC.

The chain employs TRBV13 and TRBJ1-2; 7 bases match TRBD1. Germline CDR1 and CDR2: PRHDT and FYEKMQ (reference sequence). Trimming took 3 bases from V and 4 from J; bases not matched to a gene: 8. The CDR3 covers 15 residues. CDR3 loop: CASSLADRATYGYTF. CDR3 bases: TGTGCCAGCAGCTTGGCCGACAGGGCGACCTATGGCTACACCTTC.

The chain uses TRBV5-4 and TRBJ2-6; D unresolved. Trimming took off 1 base at V and 0 bases at J, with 5 bases between the two ends. The CDR3 contains 15 residues. CDR1 is SGHNT and CDR2 is YYREEE in the germline V gene (reference sequence). The chain's CDR3 is CASSLTVSGANVLTF. As DNA, the CDR3 is TGTGCCAGCAGCTTGACGGTCTCTGGGGCCAACGTCCTGACTTTC.

The chain combines TRBV30 with TRBJ1-2; D call uncertain. Trimming removed 0 bases at V and 7 bases at J, with 15 bases between. The length of the CDR3 is 14 residues. Germline V gene data show CDR1 as GTSNPN and CDR2 as SVGIG (reference sequence). CDR3 protein: CAWSVSIGGSGYTF. As DNA, the CDR3 is TGTGCCTGGAGTGTTTCTATCGGAGGATCTGGCTACACCTTC.

The sample holds a few counts of this clone. The V and J genes are TRBV30 and TRBJ1-2; 7 bases are shared with TRBD1. CDR1 is GTSNPN, CDR2 SVGIG, per germline (reference sequence). J lost 2 bases, V lost 4 bases, and 4 bases had no gene match. The CDR3 has 13 residues. CDR3 amino acids: CAWMGQINYGYTF. CDR3 nucleotides: TGTGCCTGGATGGGACAGATCAACTATGGCTACACCTTC.

The rearrangement uses TRBV13 and TRBJ1-6, with 10 nucleotides matching TRBD1. The CDR3 has 17 amino acids. From germline, CDR1 is PRHDT and CDR2 FYEKMQ (reference sequence). The J segment lost 8 bases and the V segment lost 4 bases, leaving 11 bases of the junction unmatched. CDR3 sequence (DNA): TGTGCCAGCAGCTCTGGGACAGGGGAAGTAGATTATTCACCCCTCCACTTT. As protein: CASSSGTGEVDYSPLHF.

In its sample, this clone was seen a few times. The chain carries TRBV9 and TRBJ2-1; D may be TRBD2 (6 bases). CDR1 and CDR2 (germline): SGDLS, YYNGEE. This CDR3 comprises 16 residues. V lost 3 bases and J lost 2, with 15 bases in between. CDR3 sequence reads: CASSARDGGTYNEQFF. The CDR3 region has the DNA TGTGCCAGCAGCGCGCGGGACGGAGGAACCTACAATGAGCAGTTCTTC.